Listed below are T cell receptor beta chains from one sample, sequenced in a study of blood T cells in healthy people across ages. TCRdb itself ran the 5' RACE reads through MiXCR, one entry per CDR3 protein. The table lists 600,000 to 800,000 distinct CDR3 sequences, roughly half of them singletons. Sequencing used blood. These receptors were obtained from a woman of 80 years or more in good health. Both conserved end residues are part of each CDR3. A D gene is named only where the DNA matches it firmly. Size is omitted from some rows. Given values are once, few, many or a class for expanded clones.

d_call | j_call | v_call | clone_size | cdr3_nt | cdr3_aa
TRBD1 | TRBJ1-4 | TRBV12-3/TRBV12-4 | many | TGTGCCAGCAGTTCCGGACAGGCAACTAATGAAAAACTGTTTTTT | CASSSGQATNEKLFF
NA | TRBJ2-3 | TRBV6-6 | NA | TGTGCCAGCAGTTACTCGACCGGGAAGGTGGATACGCAGTATTTT | CASSYSTGKVDTQYF
NA | TRBJ1-2 | TRBV6-5 | NA | TGTGCCAGCAGTAGCGCGGACACTTTTAACCATGGCTACACCTTC | CASSSADTFNHGYTF
TRBD1 | TRBJ1-6 | TRBV5-1 | many | TGCGCCAGCAGCCAGGGACAGGGAACGTCCTATAATTCACCCCTCCACTTT | CASSQGQGTSYNSPLHF
NA | TRBJ2-3 | TRBV29-1 | once | TGCAGCGCTCTTCGGGGCAGGAGGAATACGCAGTATTTT | CSALRGRRNTQYF
NA | TRBJ1-2 | TRBV20-1 | many | TGCAGTGCCCCAAGTGACTATGGCTACACCTTC | CSAPSDYGYTF
TRBD2 | TRBJ2-1 | TRBV12-3/TRBV12-4 | once | TGTGCCAGCAGTTTTCGGGAGGGTACCTACGAGCAGTTCTTC | CASSFREGTYEQFF
NA | TRBJ2-3 | TRBV12-3/TRBV12-4 | many | TGTGCCAGCAGTTTACTAAGGGGAGCTAGCACAGATACGCAGTATTTT | CASSLLRGASTDTQYF
NA | TRBJ1-1 | TRBV4-1 | few | TGCGCCAGCAGCCCGGAAGGGGCGTACACTGAAGCTTTCTTT | CASSPEGAYTEAFF
TRBD2 | TRBJ2-3 | TRBV20-1 | NA | TGCAGTGCTAGAGATCTGTACGGGGGGTGGGATACGCAGTATTTT | CSARDLYGGWDTQYF
NA | TRBJ1-1 | TRBV12-3/TRBV12-4 | NA | TGTGCCAGCGGAGCCCCGAATCATGGGGGCACTGAAGCTTTCTTT | CASGAPNHGGTEAFF
NA | TRBJ1-5 | TRBV24-1 | NA | TGTGCCACCAGTGACCCGACAGGCCAAGGTCAGCCCCAGCATTTT | CATSDPTGQGQPQHF
NA | TRBJ2-7 | TRBV25-1 | NA | TGTGCCAGCAGTGATACCCTGACGGGGGAATACGAGCAGTACTTC | CASSDTLTGEYEQYF
NA | TRBJ2-3 | TRBV3-1 | few | TGTGCCAGCAGCCAAGGACCCCCGCAGGACCTCACAGATACGCAGTATTTT | CASSQGPPQDLTDTQYF
TRBD2 | TRBJ2-2 | TRBV10-3 | NA | TGTGCCATCAGCCTAGCGGAGAACGCCGGGGAGCTGTTTTTT | CAISLAENAGELFF
NA | TRBJ2-1 | TRBV12-3/TRBV12-4 | many | TGTGCCAGCAGTTTAATAGCTGGCGTCAATGAGCAGTTCTTC | CASSLIAGVNEQFF
NA | TRBJ2-7 | TRBV5-1 | many | TGCGCCAGCAGCTCCCACTACGAGCAGTACTTC | CASSSHYEQYF
NA | TRBJ2-7 | TRBV15 | many | TGTGCCACCAGCAGAGATCAAGGACTCCCCTCCGAGCAGTACTTC | CATSRDQGLPSEQYF
TRBD2 | TRBJ2-5 | TRBV7-2 | NA | TGTGCCAGCAGCCTATCTAGCGGGAGGGCCGGGGAGACCCAGTACTTC | CASSLSSGRAGETQYF
TRBD1 | TRBJ2-2 | TRBV5-1 | few | TGCGCCAGCAGCTTGCCACAGGGGACCACCGGGGAGCTGTTTTTT | CASSLPQGTTGELFF
NA | TRBJ2-3 | TRBV20-1 | many | TGCAGTGGGTTTGGGGGAGCCCTGGATACGCAGTATTTT | CSGFGGALDTQYF
NA | TRBJ2-1 | TRBV7-9 | many | TGTGCCAGCAGCTTAGCTGGACGGAACAATGAGCAGTTCTTC | CASSLAGRNNEQFF
NA | TRBJ2-1 | TRBV18 | many | TGTGCCAGCAGCCCAAGAGATGAGCAGTTCTTC | CASSPRDEQFF
NA | TRBJ1-5 | TRBV30 | NA | TGTGCCTGGGGAAAAGGGTGGGATCAGCCCCAGCATTTT | CAWGKGWDQPQHF
NA | TRBJ2-1 | TRBV4-3 | NA | TGCGCCAGCAGCCAAGACGTGGGGCAGTGGGGCAATGAGCAGTTCTTC | CASSQDVGQWGNEQFF
NA | TRBJ2-1 | TRBV3-1 | NA | TGTGCCAGCAGACTAACGGGGGCTGGCGACGAGCAGTTCTTC | CASRLTGAGDEQFF
TRBD1 | TRBJ1-5 | TRBV4-2 | NA | TGTGCCAGCAGCCATGTCGGGACAGGGGTTATGGTTAGGGTTCAGCCCCAGCATTTT | CASSHVGTGVMVRVQPQHF
NA | TRBJ2-3 | TRBV18 | NA | TGTGCCAGCGAGGAAGCTAGCAGGTCGGATACGCAGTATTTT | CASEEASRSDTQYF
TRBD1 | TRBJ1-4 | TRBV5-1 | NA | TGCGCCAGCAGCAAGGCCGGGACAGGGGCTAGTGAAAAACTGTTTTTT | CASSKAGTGASEKLFF
TRBD1 | TRBJ2-7 | TRBV12-3/TRBV12-4 | NA | TGTGCCAGCAGTCGATCCGGGACAGGCCTAGACGGGCAGTACTTC | CASSRSGTGLDGQYF
TRBD2 | TRBJ2-5 | TRBV5-1 | NA | TGCGCCAGCAGCTCCCGGGAGGGGTACTACAATGAGCAGTACTTC | CASSSREGYYNEQYF
NA | TRBJ2-1 | TRBV7-2 | NA | TGTGCCAGCAGCCCCATATACACTGAGCAGTTCTTC | CASSPIYTEQFF
TRBD2 | TRBJ2-1 | TRBV5-1 | many | TGCGCCAGCAGTTCCGATAGCGGGGGTGGATACAATGAGCAGTTCTTC | CASSSDSGGGYNEQFF
TRBD2 | TRBJ2-1 | TRBV20-1 | NA | TGCAGTGCTAGAGCCCTGGGACTAGCGGGGCCCAGCTCCTACAATGAGCAGTTCTTC | CSARALGLAGPSSYNEQFF
NA | TRBJ1-1 | TRBV29-1 | NA | TGCAGCGTTATGGGCCAATTGGACACTGAAGCTTTCTTT | CSVMGQLDTEAFF
NA | TRBJ2-7 | TRBV27 | many | TGTGCCAGCAGTTTAAGATATGCCCAACACCACTCCTACGAGCAGTACTTC | CASSLRYAQHHSYEQYF
TRBD1 | TRBJ2-7 | TRBV7-4 | NA | TGTGCCAGCAGCTTCCGGGACAGGGCCTACGAGCAGTACTTC | CASSFRDRAYEQYF
NA | TRBJ2-7 | TRBV21-1 | NA | TGTGCCAGCAGCAAAGAAGGGTGGGCCGCCTACGAGCAGTACTTC | CASSKEGWAAYEQYF
NA | TRBJ2-7 | TRBV5-1 | NA | TGCGCCAGCAAGTCCCCCAGCTACGAGCAGTACTTC | CASKSPSYEQYF
TRBD1 | TRBJ2-1 | TRBV7-2 | NA | TGTGCCAGCAGCGTCGCGAAACAGGGGGCCAACAATGAGCAGTTCTTC | CASSVAKQGANNEQFF
NA | TRBJ2-5 | TRBV7-2 | few | TGTGCCAGCAGCCCTTCTTTACAAGAGACCCAGTACTTC | CASSPSLQETQYF
NA | TRBJ2-3 | TRBV14 | many | TGTGCCAGCAGCTGGATTTCCACAGATACGCAGTATTTT | CASSWISTDTQYF
TRBD1 | TRBJ2-7 | TRBV28 | many | TGTGCCAGCAGTCAACAGGGGGACCTCTCCTACGAGCAGTACTTC | CASSQQGDLSYEQYF
NA | TRBJ1-1 | TRBV5-1 | NA | TGCGCCAGCAGCCCTGATCAATTGAACACTGAAGCTTTCTTT | CASSPDQLNTEAFF
NA | TRBJ2-5 | TRBV5-1 | many | TGCGCCAGCAGTAGGCGGGACCCGTACCAAGAGACCCAGTACTTC | CASSRRDPYQETQYF
NA | TRBJ2-1 | TRBV29-1 | many | TGCAGCGTTGTAGGGGGTCGTGAGCAGTTCTTC | CSVVGGREQFF
NA | TRBJ2-5 | TRBV20-1 | NA | TGCAGTCGGGGACAAACGGGAGGAGAGACCCAGTACTTC | CSRGQTGGETQYF
TRBD1 | TRBJ2-5 | TRBV7-8 | once | TGTGCCAGCAGCCCGGGACAGGGGGTCTTAGAGACCCAGTACTTC | CASSPGQGVLETQYF
TRBD2 | TRBJ2-1 | TRBV7-2 | NA | TGTGCCAGCAGCTTAGGGGGGGGTCACACCTACAATGAGCAGTTCTTC | CASSLGGGHTYNEQFF
NA | TRBJ1-5 | TRBV5-1 | NA | TGCGCCTCCAAGGAGGGGCGAGGAAATCAGCCCCAGCATTTT | CASKEGRGNQPQHF
NA | TRBJ2-3 | TRBV20-1 | once | TGCAGTGCTAGAGATGATGATAGCGGAAGCACAGATACGCAGTATTTT | CSARDDDSGSTDTQYF
TRBD1 | TRBJ1-4 | TRBV5-1 | NA | TGCGCCAGCAGAGAGGGGGCGGGAGAAAAACTGTTTTTT | CASREGAGEKLFF
TRBD2 | TRBJ2-3 | TRBV3-1 | many | TGTGCCAGCAGCCCCGGGACTAGCATCGAGTATTTT | CASSPGTSIEYF
NA | TRBJ1-3 | TRBV7-2 | NA | TGTGCCAGCAGCGGCGGGAACAGGAACTCTGGAAACACCATATATTTT | CASSGGNRNSGNTIYF
NA | TRBJ2-1 | TRBV28 | many | TGTGCCAGCAGGGGGGGGCAGTCGGCCTACAATGAGCAGTTCTTC | CASRGGQSAYNEQFF